This T cell receptor beta chain originates from a study of blood T cell repertoires in COVID-19. This CDR3 comprises 17 residues. Only in-frame clones appear in the TCRdb table, and some are missing; sequencing was by immunoSEQ multiplex PCR. The table lists some 95,000 clones, around 82% of them singletons. This clone was seen only once. Sequencing used peripheral blood. This receptor was taken from a man in his fifties or sixties who had recovered from COVID-19. This chain links TRBV21-1 with TRBJ1-6; the table's D gene call, TRBD1, was not cross checked with the DNA. TRBV21-1 is assigned pseudogene status. CDR3 sequence: CASSKDPNAGQVTPLHF. Written as DNA, the CDR3 is TGTGCCAGCAGCAAAGACCCTAATGCAGGTCAGGTGACACCCCTCCACTTT.